The next 20 T cell receptor beta chains were all read from a single sample in a study of blood T cell repertoires in COVID-19. Libraries were prepared by immunoSEQ multiplex PCR; TCRdb keeps only in-frame clonotypes and omits some of them. The sample lists tens of thousands of clones, about 87% occurring once. Sequences were obtained from peripheral blood. The receptors come from a human donor in a cohort sampled during active COVID-19.

The J gene is TRBJ2-2, the V gene TRBV29-1, with D perhaps matching TRBD2 (5 bases). The CDR3 extends over 16 amino acids. The V and J ends lost 4 bases and 1 base respectively, with 16 bases between them. Germline V gene lookup returns CDR1 SQVTM and CDR2 ANQGSEA. This CDR3 is CSVGGLINGNTGELFF. CDR3 sequence (DNA): TGCAGCGTTGGCGGGCTGATAAATGGGAACACCGGGGAGCTGTTTTTT.

Points on this clone: At the DNA level, this CDR3 is encoded by other sequences in the same sample as well. In nucleotides, the CDR3 is TGTGCCAGCAGTTTAAGAAGCGATCAGCCCCAGCATTTT. Its protein is CASSLRSDQPQHF. V gene TRBV28 combines with J gene TRBJ1-5; D is uncertain. The CDR3 contains 13 residues. V was clipped by 2 bases and J by 5 bases, with 7 bases between them. CDR1 is MDHEN, CDR2 SYDVKM, per germline. Full variable domain (remainder filled in from reference TRBV28 and TRBJ1-5): DVKVTQSSRYLVKRTGEKVFLECVQDMDHENMFWYRQDPGLGLRLIYFSYDVKMKEKGDIPEGYSVSREKKERFSLILESASTNQTSMYLCASSLRSDQPQHFGDGTRLSIL.

This chain connects TRBV3-1 (or the pseudogene TRBV3-2) to TRBJ2-1; no firm D call. Germline lookup yields CDR1 LGHDT and CDR2 YNNKEL (reference sequence). This CDR3 contains 15 residues. V was cut by 3 bases and J by 2 bases, with 11 bases left in between. CDR3 amino acids: CASSHNGATYNEQFF. CDR3 nucleotides: TGTGCCAGCAGCCACAACGGAGCAACCTACAATGAGCAGTTCTTC.

The chain joins TRBV27 to TRBJ2-7; TRBD2 matches 7 bases. CDR1 MNHEY and CDR2 SMNVEV come from the germline V gene (reference sequence). This CDR3 spans 14 amino acids. With V trimmed by 4 bases and J by 12 bases, 15 bases remained unmatched. This CDR3 reads CASSSRTGGGPLYF. CDR3 sequence (DNA): TGTGCCAGCAGTTCGCGGACGGGAGGAGGCCCTTTGTACTTC.

This clone was recorded only once. The chain uses TRBV3-1 (or the pseudogene TRBV3-2) and TRBJ1-6; 8 bases align to TRBD1. Germline V CDR1 and CDR2: LGHDT, YNNKEL (reference sequence). The CDR3 is 18 residues long. The V and J ends lost 0 bases and 7 bases, in that order; junction bases with no gene match: 11. CDR3 DNA sequence: TGTGCCAGCAGCCAAGATTGGCAGGGGGCCCTTTGGAATTCACCCCTCCACTTT. Residues: CASSQDWQGALWNSPLHF.

The chain joins TRBV2 to TRBJ1-2; no clear D gene. From germline, CDR1 is SNHLY and CDR2 FYNNEI. This CDR3 has 13 amino acids. The ends were cut back, 6 bases at V and 0 bases at J, with 8 bases in the middle. CDR3 sequence: CASRSEANYGYTF. CDR3 DNA sequence: TGTGCCAGCAGGAGCGAAGCTAACTATGGCTACACCTTC.

This clone was seen at least ten times. The rearrangement links TRBV29-1 to TRBJ1-2; 11 nucleotides agree with TRBD1. V dropped 1 base and J dropped 7; count of bases not matched to a gene: 2. The germline V gene has CDR1 SQVTM and CDR2 ANQGSEA. The CDR3 has 13 amino acids. The CDR3 is CSVEGDRGGGYTF. The CDR3 DNA reads as TGCAGCGTTGAAGGGGACAGGGGGGGTGGCTACACCTTC.

This chain joins TRBV21-1 and TRBJ2-7; the tabulated D call, TRBD2, remains unverified against the DNA. TRBV21-1 is a pseudogene. This CDR3 comprises 22 residues. In DNA, the CDR3 is TGTGCCAGCAGAGCGAACACCCGCACCACTAGCGGGAGGGCCGGCCAGGTTTACGAGCAGTACTTC. Its translation is CASRANTRTTSGRAGQVYEQYF.

The gene calls are TRBV7-9 and TRBJ1-6, with 7 bases fitting TRBD1. CDR3 size: 17 residues. The germline V gene encodes CDR1 SEHNR and CDR2 FQNEAQ (reference sequence). Losses at the gene ends were 3 bases for V and 5 bases for J; bases not matched to a gene: 10. This CDR3 is CASSLGSGDSHNSPLHF. CDR3 sequence (DNA): TGTGCCAGCAGCTTGGGATCCGGGGACAGCCATAATTCACCCCTCCACTTT. The full variable domain, its missing parts supplied by reference TRBV7-9 and TRBJ1-6, is DTGVSQNPRHKITKRGQNVTFRCDPISEHNRLYWYRQTLGQGPEFLTYFQNEAQLEKSRLLSDRFSAERPKGSFSTLEIQRTEQGDSAMYLCASSLGSGDSHNSPLHFGNGTRLTVT.

The rearrangement uses TRBV28 and TRBJ1-4; TRBD1 matches at 7 bases. Per the germline V gene, CDR1 is MDHEN and CDR2 is SYDVKM. V lost 11 bases, J lost 7 bases, and 13 bases stayed unmatched. The CDR3 totals 14 residues. CDR3 sequence (DNA): TGTGCCTTTTCGACCGGGACAGAGCCTGAAAAACTGTTTTTT. Protein: CAFSTGTEPEKLFF.

The chain couples TRBV27 to TRBJ2-7; 10 nucleotides line up with TRBD2. The CDR3 covers 18 residues. V lost 0 bases and J lost 7; bases outside the gene matches: 15. The germline gives CDR1 MNHEY, CDR2 SMNVEV (reference sequence). CDR3 loop: CASSLSAPGLAPIGEQYF. As DNA, the CDR3 is TGTGCCAGCAGTTTATCCGCCCCGGGACTAGCGCCCATAGGGGAGCAGTACTTC.

V and J are TRBV28 and TRBJ2-2, with TRBD2 identical over 7 bases. V was clipped by 5 bases and J by 3 bases; unmatched bases: 3. Germline assignment: CDR1 MDHEN and CDR2 SYDVKM. The CDR3 has 14 residues. The CDR3 DNA sequence: TGTGCCAGCAGTCCTAGCGGATACACCGGGGAGCTGTTTTTT. Translation gives CASSPSGYTGELFF.

V is TRBV28 and J is TRBJ2-3, with 7 bases identical to TRBD1. Per germline, CDR1 MDHEN and CDR2 SYDVKM. With V trimmed by 5 bases and J by 0 bases, 20 bases remained unmatched. The CDR3 consists of 20 residues. CDR3 coding DNA: TGTGCCAGCAGTGGACGCGAGGGCCAGGGGGAAAAAGGCAGCACAGATACGCAGTATTTT. It translates to CASSGREGQGEKGSTDTQYF.

V gene TRBV7-8 combines with J gene TRBJ1-5; 7 nucleotides line up with TRBD1. The CDR3 has 17 amino acids. In germline, CDR1 is SGHVS, CDR2 FQNEAQ. The ends lost 5 bases at V and 4 bases at J; junction bases unmatched: 14. DNA for the CDR3: TGTGCCAGCAGCCGACGGACGACGAGACAGGGTAATCAGCCCCAGCATTTT. This encodes CASSRRTTRQGNQPQHF.

This sequence joins TRBV7-6 and TRBJ2-2, with a possible D match to TRBD2 (5 bases). Germline CDR1 is SGHVS and CDR2 is FNYEAQ. Trimming stripped 1 base from V and 6 bases from J, with 12 bases between. This CDR3 is built from 15 residues. The DNA of the CDR3 is TGTGCCAGCAGCTTAGGTGGGAGCGCGGCCGGGGAGCTGTTTTTT. This gives the protein CASSLGGSAAGELFF.

This chain links TRBV18 with TRBJ2-1; 9 positions agree with TRBD2. Germline V lookup: CDR1 KGHSH, CDR2 LQKENI. J was trimmed by 4 bases and V by 3 bases; bases with no gene match: 4. This CDR3 spans 15 amino acids. CDR3 nucleotides: TGTGCCAGCTCACCCGCTAGCGGGGAATACAATGAGCAGTTCTTC. It specifies CASSPASGEYNEQFF.

This clone was observed once. The chain has TRBV6-5 and TRBJ2-1, with 12 bases fitting TRBD2. V trimming: 6 bases; J trimming: 9 bases; junction bases outside the gene matches: 6. The germline gives CDR1 MNHEY, CDR2 SVGAGI. The CDR3 sequence is 14 residues long. The CDR3 DNA sequence: TGTGCCAGCAGGACTAGCGGGAGAGGGAGTGAGCAGTTCTTC. Its translation: CASRTSGRGSEQFF.

This clone was seen just once. J is TRBJ2-2 and V is TRBV11-2; 9 nucleotides line up with TRBD2. The CDR3 sequence is 15 residues long. The V gene end was trimmed by 1 base and the J gene end by 5 bases; junction bases not matched to a gene: 2. Germline loops: CDR1 SGHAT, CDR2 FQNNGV. CDR3 in DNA: TGTGCCAGCAGCTTAGGAGCGGGAGGAACCGGGGAGCTGTTTTTT. This codes for CASSLGAGGTGELFF.

The chain combines TRBV28 with TRBJ2-5, with TRBD2 matching 10 bases. This CDR3 has 20 residues. Germline-derived CDR1 and CDR2 are MDHEN and SYDVKM. J lost 5 bases, V lost 5 bases, and 23 bases had no gene match. The DNA for the CDR3 is TGTGCCAGCAGTCGCCCAGTTATTTCCCTGCTAGCGGGAGCCTCGGAGACCCAGTACTTC. Translation gives CASSRPVISLLAGASETQYF.

The rearrangement uses TRBV11-3 and TRBJ2-7, with 11 nucleotides matching TRBD2. J lost 6 bases, V lost 0 bases, and 4 bases had no gene match. The CDR3 covers 15 residues. CDR1 and CDR2 (germline): SGHNT, YENEEA. The CDR3 loop is CASSLDGTSGGEQYF. The CDR3, as DNA: TGTGCCAGCAGCTTAGACGGGACTAGCGGAGGCGAGCAGTACTTC.